The source of this TCR beta chain is a study of identifying expanded T cells in peripheral blood. Whole-study results and caveats: Two-week clone count variance significantly increased as total template count grew.

This table comes from immunoSEQ multiplex PCR, and its TCRdb copy is limited to in-frame clones, with some not included. The repertoire holds tens of thousands of clones, with roughly 81% as singletons. Concerning this clone: Its antigen is still unknown.

Deletions cut 4 bases from V and 2 bases from J, with 16 bases between. Per the germline V gene, CDR1 is SGHNT and CDR2 is YYREEE (reference sequence). This CDR3 comprises 15 residues. The clonotype was recovered from a person aged 18-70 years in good health. The V call is TRBV5-4, the J call TRBJ2-7; D gene ambiguous. Sequenced: blood. The CDR3 DNA reads as TGTGCCAGCAGCGAGGAGTCCGGCTCTCCCTACGAGCAGTACTTC. Translated: CASSEESGSPYEQYF.